This TCR beta chain was obtained from a study of cytomegalovirus exposure and HLA in healthy donors. The CDR3 is 14 residues long. J gave up 6 bases and V 3 bases, and 8 bases lay outside the gene matches. Germline CDR1 is LNHDA and CDR2 is SQIVND (reference sequence). Primers included in the PCR were 60 Vbeta and 13 Jbeta primers. Sequencing used immunoSEQ multiplex PCR; TCRdb keeps in-frame clones, though not all of them. In the table there are fewer than 250,000 clones, approximately 83% of which are singletons. Study observations and caveats: Cytomegalovirus-associated status was assigned to fewer than 200 TCR beta chains. As a later analysis showed, a missense DCLRE1C variant was linked to trimming of TCR beta V- and J-genes.

As regards this clone: Its cognate antigen is unknown.

This chain links TRBV19 with TRBJ2-7; 7 positions match TRBD2. The sample taken for sequencing was PBMCs. The clonotype was recovered from a girl aged 5-17 years in good health and CMV-seronegative. In nucleotides, the CDR3 is TGTGCCAGTAGTATCAGCGGGGAAGGGCGCGAGCAGTACTTC. Translation gives CASSISGEGREQYF. Complete variable domain (other parts from reference TRBV19 and TRBJ2-7): DGGITQSPKYLFRKEGQNVTLSCEQNLNHDAMYWYRQDPGQGLRLIYYSQIVNDFQKGDIAEGYSVSREKKESFPLTVTSAQKNPTAFYLCASSISGEGREQYFGPGTRLTVT.